Below, one TCR beta chain is given with its context. This record comes from a study of blood T cell repertoires in COVID-19. Study-level background: Samples came from the United States, Italy and Spain, spanning acute and convalescent COVID-19. The cDNA or gDNA used as material had been derived from T cells, B-cell-depleted T cells, or PBMCs.

The CDR3 has 13 residues. Germline CDR1 reads SNHLY; CDR2 reads FYNNEI. The V gene lost 3 bases and the J gene lost 3 bases, with 8 bases spanning the gap. In the authors' methods: Reference gene primer amplification gave nucleated cell count estimates. TCRdb's table, derived via immunoSEQ multiplex PCR, lists solely in-frame clones and lacks some. The V and J calls and clone size are taken from that table; D and trimming were inferred from the DNA. In the table there are approximately 200,000 clones, 70% to 90% of which are singletons. The sequenced sample consisted of peripheral blood. This TCR derives from a human donor with active or convalescent COVID-19. The donor label of this sample is uncertain. This chain links TRBV2 with TRBJ2-5; a weak D match, TRBD1 (5 bases). The CDR3 spells CASSDDRKETQYF. CDR3 coding DNA: TGTGCCAGCAGTGATGACAGAAAAGAGACCCAGTACTTC.